A selection of T cell receptor beta chains follows, all from one sample in a study of T cell responses to AZD1222 COVID-19 vaccine. Generated by immunoSEQ multiplex PCR, the TCRdb table keeps only in-frame clones and is missing some. This table has approximately 140,000 clones, approximately 92% appearing once. Source: peripheral blood, taken 28 days after the second AZD1222 dose. Receptors were obtained from an adult who received the AZD1222 COVID-19 vaccine. The CDR3 runs from the conserved cysteine through the conserved F or W. The D gene is left open where the match is weak. The size of a clone is reported for some rows only, either as once, few or many, or as a class for expanded clones.

V	size	D	J	CDR3	DNA
TRBV12-3/TRBV12-4	-	-	TRBJ1-2	CASSLEGGGYTF	TGTGCCAGCAGTTTAGAAGGGGGTGGCTACACCTTC
TRBV5-1	-	-	TRBJ1-1	CASSSYTNTEAFF	TGCGCCAGCAGCTCATACACGAACACTGAAGCTTTCTTT
TRBV10-3	-	-	TRBJ2-2	CAISESGRSGTGELFF	TGTGCCATCAGTGAGTCGGGGCGATCGGGGACCGGGGAGCTGTTTTTT
TRBV3-1/TRBV3-2	-	-	TRBJ2-3	CASSVSAGLDTQYF	TGTGCCAGCAGCGTTTCTGCGGGATTAGATACGCAGTATTTT
TRBV14	-	-	TRBJ2-7	CASSQTYEQYF	TGTGCCAGCAGCCAAACCTACGAGCAGTACTTC
TRBV21-1	-	-	TRBJ2-7	CASSKRPRVVYEQYF	TGTGCCAGCAGCAAAAGGCCTAGGGTAGTCTACGAGCAGTACTTC
TRBV6-5	-	-	TRBJ1-2	CASSPGNYGYTF	TGTGCCAGCAGTCCAGGGAACTATGGCTACACCTTC
TRBV5-1	-	TRBD1	TRBJ1-2	CASSQGGTEDYGYTF	TGCGCCAGCAGCCAGGGAGGGACAGAGGACTATGGCTACACCTTC
TRBV4-1	-	TRBD1	TRBJ1-2	CASSQTGGNGYTF	TGCGCCAGCAGCCAAACAGGGGGGAATGGCTACACCTTC
TRBV11-3	-	-	TRBJ1-6	CASSRGTDYNSPLHF	TGTGCCAGCAGCCGAGGGACGGACTATAATTCACCCCTCCACTTT
TRBV3-1/TRBV3-2	-	-	TRBJ1-2	CASSQAGGTRGGYTF	TGTGCCAGCAGCCAAGCGGGGGGAACAAGGGGTGGCTACACCTTC
TRBV27	-	-	TRBJ1-3	CASSLRGGGGNTIYF	TGTGCCAGCAGTTTAAGGGGAGGGGGGGGAAACACCATATATTTT
TRBV15	-	-	TRBJ1-1	CATSRPHTKTEAFF	TGTGCCACCAGCAGACCCCACACGAAAACTGAAGCTTTCTTT
TRBV6-5	-	-	TRBJ2-7	CASSYSRVGNEQYF	TGTGCCAGCAGTTACTCGAGAGTTGGGAACGAGCAGTACTTC
TRBV6-5	-	TRBD1	TRBJ1-1	CASSPGQGPNTEAFF	TGTGCCAGCAGTCCGGGACAGGGTCCGAACACTGAAGCTTTCTTT
TRBV2	few	TRBD2	TRBJ2-1	CASSPGLAGAYNEQFF	TGTGCCAGCAGTCCGGGACTAGCGGGAGCCTACAATGAGCAGTTCTTC
TRBV7-9	-	-	TRBJ1-1	CASSLLFGDRVTEAFF	TGTGCCAGCAGCTTACTATTTGGGGACCGAGTCACTGAAGCTTTCTTT
TRBV27	-	-	TRBJ1-2	CASSPLGGNYGYTF	TGTGCCAGCAGTCCCCTTGGGGGAAACTATGGCTACACCTTC
TRBV7-9	once	-	TRBJ2-4	CASSLERLAKNIQYF	TGTGCCAGCAGCTTAGAGAGACTAGCCAAAAACATTCAGTACTTC
TRBV11-3	-	TRBD1	TRBJ2-7	CASSLDVGTGDSEQYF	TGTGCCAGCAGCTTAGACGTTGGGACAGGGGATAGCGAGCAGTACTTC
TRBV6-1	-	-	TRBJ1-2	CASSELDSAANYGYTF	TGTGCCAGCAGTGAACTGGACAGCGCAGCTAACTATGGCTACACCTTC
TRBV27	-	-	TRBJ2-5	CASKASGSAKTQYF	TGTGCCAGCAAGGCCTCGGGTTCTGCAAAGACCCAGTACTTC
TRBV27	-	TRBD2	TRBJ2-1	CASSFLPLPLAGGYNEQFF	TGTGCCAGCAGTTTCCTACCTTTGCCGCTAGCGGGAGGGTACAATGAGCAGTTCTTC
TRBV29-1	once	-	TRBJ1-5	CNPSGKGNQPQHF	TGCAACCCGTCGGGTAAAGGCAATCAGCCCCAGCATTTT
TRBV10-1	-	TRBD2	TRBJ2-1	CASSEAGLGLAGGEQFF	TGCGCCAGCAGTGAGGCGGGATTGGGACTAGCGGGAGGGGAGCAGTTCTTC
TRBV19	-	TRBD1	TRBJ1-5	CASSRGQAGSQPQHF	TGTGCCAGTAGTAGGGGACAGGCGGGAAGTCAGCCCCAGCATTTT
TRBV19	-	-	TRBJ2-5	CASSNRQTQYF	TGTGCCAGTAGTAACAGACAAACCCAGTACTTC
TRBV27	-	TRBD2	TRBJ2-1	CASSRTSGRANEQFF	TGTGCCAGCAGCCGGACTAGCGGGAGGGCCAATGAGCAGTTCTTC
TRBV2	-	-	TRBJ2-3	CASSEKPGRPDTQYF	TGTGCCAGCAGTGAAAAGCCAGGGCGGCCAGATACGCAGTATTTT
TRBV28	-	-	TRBJ2-1	CASSFLPTDYNEQFF	TGTGCCAGCAGTTTCCTACCGACTGACTACAATGAGCAGTTCTTC
TRBV5-4	-	TRBD1	TRBJ2-2	CASSTGQGADTGELFF	TGTGCCAGCAGCACAGGACAGGGGGCGGACACCGGGGAGCTGTTTTTT
TRBV7-8	-	TRBD1	TRBJ1-6	CASSLGQVFNSPLHF	TGTGCCAGCAGCCTAGGACAGGTTTTCAATTCACCCCTCCACTTT
TRBV7-9	-	-	TRBJ1-5	CASSLVGGPTGQPQHF	TGTGCCAGCAGCTTAGTTGGGGGGCCTACCGGGCAGCCCCAGCATTTT
TRBV9	-	-	TRBJ2-2	CASSVAPNSGSTGELFF	TGTGCCAGCAGCGTAGCCCCTAATTCTGGGAGCACCGGGGAGCTGTTTTTT
TRBV24-1	-	-	TRBJ2-5	CATRSSGRGETQYF	TGTGCCACCCGCAGTTCGGGCAGGGGAGAGACCCAGTACTTC
TRBV30	-	-	TRBJ2-1	CAWNRRGSYNEQFF	TGTGCCTGGAATCGCAGAGGCTCCTACAATGAGCAGTTCTTC
TRBV2	-	-	TRBJ1-2	CASSERSPSGYTF	TGTGCCAGCAGTGAAAGGTCGCCGAGTGGCTACACCTTC
TRBV27	-	-	TRBJ1-2	CASSSHRTNYGYTF	TGTGCCAGCAGCAGCCACAGGACTAACTATGGCTACACCTTC
TRBV5-4	-	-	TRBJ2-2	CASSLQGKAGELFF	TGTGCCAGCAGCTTGCAGGGGAAGGCCGGGGAGCTGTTTTTT
TRBV19	once	TRBD1	TRBJ1-1	CASSLFSPGTVNTEAFF	TGTGCCAGTAGCTTATTTTCTCCCGGGACAGTGAACACTGAAGCTTTCTTT
TRBV15	-	-	TRBJ1-5	CATSGLGTGQPQHF	TGTGCCACCAGCGGGTTAGGGACGGGACAGCCCCAGCATTTT
TRBV18	-	TRBD1	TRBJ2-7	CASSQGTGFPEQYF	TGTGCCAGCTCACAAGGGACAGGGTTTCCCGAGCAGTACTTC
TRBV11-2	-	-	TRBJ2-3	CASSFRSGFTDTQYF	TGTGCCAGCAGCTTCAGGTCTGGGTTCACAGATACGCAGTATTTT
TRBV18	-	TRBD2	TRBJ2-1	CASSPLGLANEQFF	TGTGCCAGCTCACCCCTTGGACTAGCTAATGAGCAGTTCTTC
TRBV3-1/TRBV3-2	-	TRBD2	TRBJ2-3	CASSPWLADTDTQYF	TGTGCCAGCAGCCCCTGGCTAGCGGACACAGATACGCAGTATTTT